This passage covers 21 T cell receptor beta chains from one sample sequenced in a study of T cells after yellow fever vaccination. TCRdb passed the 5' RACE reads through MiXCR, listing each CDR3 protein once. In the table there are under 350,000 distinct CDR3 sequences, approximately 4% of which are singletons. The source was PBMCs, collected 5 days after the yellow fever booster vaccination. The receptor source for this set is a man aged 18 to 35 who received the YFV17D yellow fever vaccine.

J is TRBJ2-7 and V is TRBV4-3; D is possibly TRBD2 (5 bases). CDR1 and CDR2 from the germline V gene are LGHNA and YSLEER. Trimming shortened V by 1 base and J by 2 bases, and 9 bases separated the two germline ends. This CDR3 is 14 amino acids long. CDR3 residues: CASSQVEGPYEQYF. The CDR3 DNA reads as TGCGCCAGCAGCCAAGTAGAGGGTCCCTACGAGCAGTACTTC.

The chain recombines TRBV6-1 with TRBJ1-1, with D possibly being TRBD1 (6 bases). The CDR3 length is 14 residues. Trimming took 8 bases from V and 6 from J, leaving 19 bases between them. Looked up from germline, CDR1 is MNHNS and CDR2 is SASEGT. CDR3 protein: CASPPQGRAAEAFF. CDR3 in DNA: TGTGCCAGCCCCCCGCAGGGGAGAGCCGCTGAAGCTTTCTTT.

This clonotype was seen at least ten times. The chain uses TRBV4-2 and TRBJ1-3; no definite D call. V shed 3 bases and J shed 4 bases, with 10 bases lying between them. Per the germline V gene, CDR1 is LGHNA and CDR2 is YNFKEQ. This CDR3 has 14 residues. For the CDR3, the DNA is TGTGCCAGCAGCCAGGAGGGATCCGGAAACACCATATATTTT. Protein: CASSQEGSGNTIYF.

This clonotype was seen a handful of times. The chain employs TRBV9 and TRBJ2-2; 7 bases are shared with TRBD2. Germline-derived CDR1 and CDR2 are SGDLS and YYNGEE. CDR3 length equals 16 residues. V shed 0 bases and J 10 bases; nucleotides not matched to a gene: 12. DNA of the CDR3: TGTGCCAGCAGCGTAGCTGGCGGGACTACTTCCGAGGAGCTGTTTTTT. This gives the protein CASSVAGGTTSEELFF. Filled out from reference TRBV9 and TRBJ2-2, the complete variable domain reads DSGVTQTPKHLITATGQRVTLRCSPRSGDLSVYWYQQSLDQGLQFLIQYYNGEERAKGNILERFSAQQFPDLHSELNLSSLELGDSALYFCASSVAGGTTSEELFFGEGSRLTVL.

This clonotype was recorded many times. The J gene is TRBJ2-5, the V gene TRBV20-1; D gene uncertain. Deletions cut 3 bases from V and 5 bases from J, with 16 bases between. The germline gives CDR1 DFQATT, CDR2 SNEGSKA (reference sequence). This CDR3 spans 14 amino acids. CDR3 DNA: TGCAGTGCTAGTATTAGTAGACATTGGGAGACCCAGTACTTC. Amino acids: CSASISRHWETQYF.

This clonotype was seen more than once but under ten times. The chain uses TRBV29-1 and TRBJ2-3, with D unclear. The V gene's germline CDR1 is SQVTM and CDR2 ANQGSEA. The CDR3 is 13 amino acids. Trimming left V 0 bases short and J 2 bases short, with 6 bases between. This chain's CDR3 is CSVEEENTDTQYF. In DNA form, the CDR3 reads TGCAGCGTTGAAGAAGAGAACACAGATACGCAGTATTTT.

In this sample, this clonotype turned up a few times. Here the CDR3 reads CASSNLQGPQETQYF. For the CDR3, the DNA is TGTGCCAGCAGCAACTTACAGGGGCCGCAAGAGACCCAGTACTTC. The gene calls are TRBV6-5 and TRBJ2-5; 7 bases are shared with TRBD1. The CDR3 sequence is 15 residues long. Per the germline V gene, CDR1 is MNHEY and CDR2 is SVGAGI. The V segment lost 6 bases and the J segment 2 bases; nucleotides outside the gene matches: 9.

This clonotype showed up many times. The rearrangement uses TRBV4-1 and TRBJ2-1; D gene unclear. The V gene's germline CDR1 is MGHRA and CDR2 YSYEKL. Trimming pared 1 base from V and 10 bases from J, leaving 17 bases between. This CDR3 region has 15 residues. The CDR3 protein is CASSQVFHSPSEQFF. CDR3 coding DNA: TGCGCCAGCAGCCAAGTATTCCACAGCCCGTCAGAGCAGTTCTTC.

The CDR3 reads CASSSGSWETEAFF. CDR3 in DNA: TGCGCCAGCAGCTCCGGGTCCTGGGAGACTGAAGCTTTCTTT. V gene TRBV5-1 combines with J gene TRBJ1-1; no definite D call. The V end was cut by 3 bases, the J end by 5 bases, with 14 bases between. This CDR3 is 14 amino acids long. The germline CDR1 and CDR2 sequences are SGHRS and YFSETQ.

This rearrangement joins TRBV7-9 to TRBJ2-3; D not certain. With 1 base removed from V and 4 bases from J, the gap between germline ends came to 6 bases. CDR3 length: 13 residues. Looked up from germline, CDR1 is SEHNR and CDR2 is FQNEAQ (reference sequence). As DNA, the CDR3 is TGTGCCAGCAGCTTAGGTAACCCAGATACGCAGTATTTT. Its translation is CASSLGNPDTQYF.

The J gene is TRBJ1-1, the V gene TRBV19; maybe TRBD1 (5 bases). V lost 1 base, J lost 4 bases, and 10 bases lay in between. Germline loops: CDR1 LNHDA, CDR2 SQIVND (reference sequence). The CDR3 is 14 amino acids. The DNA for the CDR3 is TGTGCCAGTAGTATAGGTCCGGGGCGCACTGAAGCTTTCTTT. Its protein product is CASSIGPGRTEAFF.

This clonotype was seen more than once but under ten times. The chain couples TRBV6-2 or TRBV6-3 to TRBJ2-3, with 7 bases lining up with TRBD2. Germline V gene sequence: CDR1 MNHEY, CDR2 SVGEGT. J was trimmed by 7 bases and V by 6 bases; bases with no gene match: 10. The CDR3 spans 14 residues. The DNA of the CDR3 is TGTGCCAGCAGAGCAGCGGGGAGAGGAAATACGCAGTATTTT. Translated: CASRAAGRGNTQYF.

This chain links TRBV4-1 with TRBJ2-1; D could derive from TRBD1 or TRBD2 (7 bases each). The V end lost 3 bases, the J end lost 3 bases, and 12 bases lay between the germline ends. Looked up from germline, CDR1 is MGHRA and CDR2 is YSYEKL. CDR3 length: 15 residues. The CDR3 reads CASSHAGGDYNEQFF. In nucleotides, the CDR3 is TGCGCCAGCAGCCACGCAGGGGGGGACTACAATGAGCAGTTCTTC.

This clonotype was seen at least ten times. This chain joins TRBV18 and TRBJ2-1; D is possibly TRBD2 (5 bases). The germline V and J ends were trimmed by 5 bases and 2 bases, with 7 bases remaining between them. CDR1 KGHSH and CDR2 LQKENI come from the germline V gene. The length of the CDR3 is 13 residues. The CDR3 DNA reads TGTGCCAGCTCAAAGGGAGCCTACAATGAGCAGTTCTTC. This encodes CASSKGAYNEQFF.

This clonotype was seen ten or more times. This rearrangement joins TRBV7-9 to TRBJ2-5; D ambiguous. V was cut by 2 bases and J by 4 bases, with 14 bases left in between. The germline gives CDR1 SEHNR, CDR2 FQNEAQ (reference sequence). The CDR3 sequence is 15 residues long. The CDR3 spells CASSLRGSIGETQYF. The CDR3 DNA sequence: TGTGCCAGCAGCTTACGCGGTAGCATCGGAGAGACCCAGTACTTC.

This chain uses TRBV28 with TRBJ1-1; 8 bases map to TRBD1. Trimming took 8 bases from V and 11 from J; bases not matched to a gene: 7. The CDR3 loop spans 11 amino acids. Germline loops: CDR1 MDHEN, CDR2 SYDVKM. This CDR3 is CASARRDRAFF. The CDR3 DNA is TGTGCCAGCGCCCGGAGGGACAGGGCTTTCTTT.

Comments on this clonotype: The junction shows a germline mismatch at one end, possibly a read error. This chain joins TRBV7-3 and TRBJ2-5, with D perhaps TRBD2 (5 bases). The germline V gene encodes CDR1 SGHTA and CDR2 FQGTGA. The CDR3 is 14 amino acids. The CDR3 region is CASSLTGVGETQYF. CDR3 in DNA: TGTGCCAGCAGCCTAACCGGGGTCGGAGAGACCCAGTACTTC.

This clonotype was seen many times. The chain recombines TRBV4-2 with TRBJ2-2; D ambiguous. The germline V gene encodes CDR1 LGHNA and CDR2 YNFKEQ. Trimming removed 3 bases from V and 3 bases from J, with 8 bases in between. This CDR3 has 14 residues. CDR3 amino acids: CASSQGRYTGELFF. The CDR3 bases are TGTGCCAGCAGCCAGGGAAGGTACACCGGGGAGCTGTTTTTT.

This clonotype showed up just a few times. The chain carries TRBV12-3 or TRBV12-4 and TRBJ2-5, with D perhaps TRBD1 or TRBD2 (6 bases each). The ends were cut back, 6 bases at V and 4 bases at J, with 18 bases in the middle. CDR3 length equals 15 residues. For the CDR3, the DNA is TGTGCCAGCAGCCGGGGGACATCAAAGTCAGAGACCCAGTACTTC. Translating gives CASSRGTSKSETQYF.

There are many counts of this clonotype. The chain uses TRBV27 and TRBJ1-6, with D unclear. The germline gives CDR1 MNHEY, CDR2 SMNVEV (reference sequence). This CDR3 has 15 residues. V gave up 7 bases and J gave up 9 bases, with 19 bases separating them. In nucleotides, the CDR3 is TGTGCCAGCACCCTTCGACCGACCGCCGGTTCACCCCTCCACTTT. Protein product: CASTLRPTAGSPLHF.

This clonotype turned up a few times. The chain uses TRBV7-8 and TRBJ2-2, with D uncertain. The V end lost 1 base, the J end lost 0 bases, and 6 bases lay between the germline ends. Germline CDR1 and CDR2: SGHVS and FQNEAQ. The CDR3 has 15 amino acids. The DNA of the CDR3 is TGTGCCAGCAGCTTAGGTTGGGCGAACACCGGGGAGCTGTTTTTT. Amino acids: CASSLGWANTGELFF.